One TCR beta chain is described in this entry. Its antigen is undetermined. This specimen includes other DNA sequences encoding the same CDR3. The authors' processing: Quality scores were absent from the junction-only immunoSEQ sequences, so filtering differed. Profiling relied on immunoSEQ multiplex PCR, and the TCRdb table lists in-frame clones only, not all of them. The V and J calls and the clone size are those of that table, but D and trimming were determined from the DNA. In the table there are around 600,000 clones, more than 95% of which are singletons. The ends were cut back, 3 bases at V and 5 bases at J, with 3 bases in the middle. The germline gives CDR1 KGHSH, CDR2 LQKENI. This CDR3 is 11 amino acids long. CD8 cells regarded as naive lacked CD45RO, were positively chosen for CCR7, and omitted terminally differentiated effector memory CD45RA+ cells. This record comes from a study of shared clonotypes between healthy human individuals. Study context: Each donor's CD4 naive and CD4 memory cells filled three plates apiece, CD8 naive two, and CD8 memory one.

Study-wide points: Few donors limited the genetic and exposure-history diversity represented. Non-shared clonotypes showed lower generation probabilities than clonotypes common to all four donors.

The chain couples TRBV18 to TRBJ2-3; no definite D call. The sample comprised naive CD8+ T cells sorted from blood. The receptor's source is a man aged 25 to 45 in good health. This CDR3 is CASSPGDTQYF. CDR3 DNA: TGTGCCAGCTCACCGGGAGATACGCAGTATTTT.